The 5 T cell receptor beta chains in this list originate from one sample, sequenced in a study of neurological immune-mediated disorders. TCRdb re-analysed the 5' RACE reads in MiXCR, keeping a single row per CDR3 protein. The sample comprises about 50,000 distinct CDR3 sequences, approximately 3% of which are singletons, and about 14% rests with the top ten. Material: PBMCs. The receptors were gathered from a woman aged 50 to 60 with multiple sclerosis.

The sample holds many counts of this clonotype. V gene TRBV11-2 combines with J gene TRBJ1-2; a weak D match, TRBD1 (6 bases). CDR1 is SGHAT and CDR2 is FQNNGV in the germline V gene. The CDR3 runs to 15 residues. V was trimmed by 2 bases and J by 3 bases, leaving 13 bases between them. CDR3 in DNA: TGTGCCAGCAGCTTACGAGGGGCAGGGGACTATGGCTACACCTTC. This encodes CASSLRGAGDYGYTF. Full variable domain (missing parts from reference TRBV11-2 and TRBJ1-2): EAGVAQSPRYKIIEKRQSVAFWCNPISGHATLYWYQQILGQGPKLLIQFQNNGVVDDSQLPKDRFSAERLKGVDSTLKIQPAKLEDSAVYLCASSLRGAGDYGYTFGSGTRLTVV.

This clonotype occurred many times. The rearrangement joins TRBV5-5 to TRBJ2-2; a weak D match, TRBD1 (6 bases). Trimming took off 4 bases at V and 6 bases at J, with 10 bases between the two ends. The CDR3 runs to 13 residues. Germline values: CDR1 SGHKS, CDR2 YYEKEE (reference sequence). The CDR3 loop is CASSIRQAGELFF. CDR3 nucleotides: TGTGCCAGCAGCATAAGACAGGCCGGGGAGCTGTTTTTT.

There are many counts of this clonotype. V and J are TRBV20-1 and TRBJ2-1; D gene unclear. Trimming removed 3 bases from V and 11 bases from J, with 14 bases in between. The CDR3 covers 12 residues. The germline CDR1 and CDR2 sequences are DFQATT and SNEGSKA (reference sequence). CDR3 protein: CSASLSTAQQFF. The CDR3, as DNA: TGCAGTGCTAGCTTGAGTACGGCCCAGCAGTTCTTC.

This clonotype came up many times. The chain joins TRBV5-1 to TRBJ2-3; the match to TRBD1 covers 7 bases. CDR1 and CDR2 (germline): SGHRS, YFSETQ. The CDR3 runs 16 residues. Germline trimming cut 2 bases from V and 2 bases from J; bases unmatched to any gene: 8. This CDR3 reads CASSFGTEGNTDTQYF. CDR3 DNA sequence: TGCGCCAGCAGCTTCGGGACAGAAGGGAACACAGATACGCAGTATTTT.

This clonotype was found many times. The V gene is TRBV7-9, the J gene TRBJ1-1; unclear D gene. Trimming stripped 3 bases from V and 3 bases from J, with 8 bases between. This CDR3 has 13 residues. CDR1 and CDR2 from the germline V gene are SEHNR and FQNEAQ (reference sequence). The CDR3 protein is CASSLKADTEAFF. The CDR3 nucleotides read TGTGCCAGCAGCTTGAAGGCTGACACTGAAGCTTTCTTT.